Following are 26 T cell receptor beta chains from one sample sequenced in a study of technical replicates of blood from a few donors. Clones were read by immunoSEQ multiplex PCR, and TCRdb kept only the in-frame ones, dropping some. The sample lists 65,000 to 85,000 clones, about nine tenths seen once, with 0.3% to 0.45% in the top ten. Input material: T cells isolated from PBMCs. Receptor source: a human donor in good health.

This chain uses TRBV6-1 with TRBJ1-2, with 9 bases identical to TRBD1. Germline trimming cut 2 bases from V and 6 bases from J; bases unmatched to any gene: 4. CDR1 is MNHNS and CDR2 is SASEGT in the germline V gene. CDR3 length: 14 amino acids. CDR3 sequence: CASSERGQGDGYTF. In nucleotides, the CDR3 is TGTGCCAGCAGTGAACGGGGACAGGGAGATGGCTACACCTTC.

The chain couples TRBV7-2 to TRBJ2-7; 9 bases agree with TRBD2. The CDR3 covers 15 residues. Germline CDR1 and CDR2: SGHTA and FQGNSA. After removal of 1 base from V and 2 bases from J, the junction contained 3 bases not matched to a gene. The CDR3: CASSLGREGPYEQYF. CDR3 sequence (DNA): TGTGCCAGCAGCTTAGGGCGGGAGGGCCCCTACGAGCAGTACTTC. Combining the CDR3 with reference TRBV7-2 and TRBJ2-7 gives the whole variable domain GAGVSQSPSNKVTEKGKDVELRCDPISGHTALYWYRQSLGQGLEFLIYFQGNSAPDKSGLPSDRFSAERTGGSVSTLTIQRTQQEDSAVYLCASSLGREGPYEQYFGPGTRLTVT.

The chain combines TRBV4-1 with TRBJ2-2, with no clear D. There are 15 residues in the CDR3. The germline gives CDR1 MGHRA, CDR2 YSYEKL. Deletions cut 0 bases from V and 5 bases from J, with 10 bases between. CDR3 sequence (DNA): TGCGCCAGCAGCCAAGAATGGGCCTTGACCGGGGAGCTGTTTTTT. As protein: CASSQEWALTGELFF.

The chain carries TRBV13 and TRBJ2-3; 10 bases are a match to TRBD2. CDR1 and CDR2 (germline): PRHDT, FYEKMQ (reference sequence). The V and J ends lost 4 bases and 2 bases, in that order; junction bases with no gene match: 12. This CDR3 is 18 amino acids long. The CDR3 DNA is TGTGCCAGCAGCTCTCGAAAATTAGCGGGAGGTAACACAGATACGCAGTATTTT. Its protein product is CASSSRKLAGGNTDTQYF.

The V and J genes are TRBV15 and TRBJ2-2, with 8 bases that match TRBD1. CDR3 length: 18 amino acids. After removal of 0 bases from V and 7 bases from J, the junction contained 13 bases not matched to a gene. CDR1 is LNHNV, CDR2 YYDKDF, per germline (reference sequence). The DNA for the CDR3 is TGTGCCACCAGCAGAGATCGGGGGACAGGTGCATATGGCGGGGAGCTGTTTTTT. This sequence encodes CATSRDRGTGAYGGELFF.

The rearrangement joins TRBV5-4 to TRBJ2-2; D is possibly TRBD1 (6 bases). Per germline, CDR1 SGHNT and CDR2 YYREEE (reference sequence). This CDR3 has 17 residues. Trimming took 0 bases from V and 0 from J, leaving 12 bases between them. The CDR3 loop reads CASSLAWTVANTGELFF. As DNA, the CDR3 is TGTGCCAGCAGCTTGGCGTGGACAGTCGCGAACACCGGGGAGCTGTTTTTT.

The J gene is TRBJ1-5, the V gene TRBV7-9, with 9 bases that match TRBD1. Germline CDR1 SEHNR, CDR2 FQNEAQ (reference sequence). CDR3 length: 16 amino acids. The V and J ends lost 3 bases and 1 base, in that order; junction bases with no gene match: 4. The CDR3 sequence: CASSFSDRGSNQPQHF. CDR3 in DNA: TGTGCCAGCAGCTTTTCGGACAGGGGAAGCAATCAGCCCCAGCATTTT. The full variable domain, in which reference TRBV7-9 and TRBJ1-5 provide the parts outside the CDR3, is DTGVSQNPRHKITKRGQNVTFRCDPISEHNRLYWYRQTLGQGPEFLTYFQNEAQLEKSRLLSDRFSAERPKGSFSTLEIQRTEQGDSAMYLCASSFSDRGSNQPQHFGDGTRLSIL.

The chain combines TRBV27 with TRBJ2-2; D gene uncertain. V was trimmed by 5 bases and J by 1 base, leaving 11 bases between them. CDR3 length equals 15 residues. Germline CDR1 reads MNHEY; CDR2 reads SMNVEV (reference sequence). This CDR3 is CASSIPDKNTGELFF. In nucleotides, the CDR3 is TGTGCCAGCAGTATCCCTGACAAGAACACCGGGGAGCTGTTTTTT.

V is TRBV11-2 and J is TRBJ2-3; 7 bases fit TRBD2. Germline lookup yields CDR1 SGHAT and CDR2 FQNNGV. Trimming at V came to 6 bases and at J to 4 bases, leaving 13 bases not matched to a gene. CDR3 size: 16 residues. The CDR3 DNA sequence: TGTGCCAGCAGACAAACAGAGGGGACTAACGCAGATACGCAGTATTTT. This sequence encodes CASRQTEGTNADTQYF.

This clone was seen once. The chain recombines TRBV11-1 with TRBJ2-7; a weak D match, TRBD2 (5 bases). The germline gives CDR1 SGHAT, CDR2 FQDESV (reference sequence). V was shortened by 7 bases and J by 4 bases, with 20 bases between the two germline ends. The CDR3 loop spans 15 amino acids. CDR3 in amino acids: CASTHSEGGGYEQYF. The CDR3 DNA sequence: TGTGCCAGCACTCATTCTGAGGGCGGTGGGTACGAGCAGTACTTC.

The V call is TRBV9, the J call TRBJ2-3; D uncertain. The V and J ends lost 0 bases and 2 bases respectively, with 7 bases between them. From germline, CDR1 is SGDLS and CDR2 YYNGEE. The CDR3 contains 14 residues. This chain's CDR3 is CASSVGPHTDTQYF. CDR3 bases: TGTGCCAGCAGCGTAGGTCCACACACAGATACGCAGTATTTT.

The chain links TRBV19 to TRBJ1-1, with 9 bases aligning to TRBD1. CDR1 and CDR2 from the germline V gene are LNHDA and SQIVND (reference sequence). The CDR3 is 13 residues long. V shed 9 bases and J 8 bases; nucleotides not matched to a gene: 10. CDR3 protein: CASSRDREGEAFF. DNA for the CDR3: TGTGCCAGCTCCCGGGACAGGGAAGGCGAAGCTTTCTTT.

CDR3 loop: CARASGTGVIGYNEQFF. The CDR3 DNA follows: TGTGCCCGAGCAAGTGGGACAGGGGTGATCGGCTACAATGAGCAGTTCTTC. This chain joins TRBV28 and TRBJ2-1, with 10 bases matching TRBD1. Germline loops: CDR1 MDHEN, CDR2 SYDVKM. Losses at the gene ends were 11 bases for V and 3 bases for J; bases not matched to a gene: 16. There are 17 residues in the CDR3.

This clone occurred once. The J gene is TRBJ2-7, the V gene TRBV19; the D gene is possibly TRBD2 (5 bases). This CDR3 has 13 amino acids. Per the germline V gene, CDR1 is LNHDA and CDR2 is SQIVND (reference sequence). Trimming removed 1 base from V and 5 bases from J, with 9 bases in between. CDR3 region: CASSIGRHNEQYF. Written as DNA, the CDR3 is TGTGCCAGTAGTATAGGGAGGCACAACGAGCAGTACTTC.

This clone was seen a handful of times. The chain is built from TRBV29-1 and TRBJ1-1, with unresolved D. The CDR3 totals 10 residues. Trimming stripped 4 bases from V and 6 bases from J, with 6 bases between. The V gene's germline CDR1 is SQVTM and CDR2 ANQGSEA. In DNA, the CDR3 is TGCAGCGTTGGGTGGCCTGAAGCTTTCTTT. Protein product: CSVGWPEAFF.

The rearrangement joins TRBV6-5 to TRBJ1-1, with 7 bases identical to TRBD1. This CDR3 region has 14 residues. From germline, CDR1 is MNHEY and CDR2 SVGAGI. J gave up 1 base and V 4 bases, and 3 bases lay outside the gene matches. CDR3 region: CASSSDRENTEAFF. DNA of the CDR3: TGTGCCAGCAGTTCAGACAGGGAGAACACTGAAGCTTTCTTT.

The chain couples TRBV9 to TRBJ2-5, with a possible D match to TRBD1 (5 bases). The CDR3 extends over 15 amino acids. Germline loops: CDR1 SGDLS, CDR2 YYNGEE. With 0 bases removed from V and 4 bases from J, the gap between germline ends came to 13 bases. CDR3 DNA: TGTGCCAGCAGCGTAGACGGGCAGGGCGCAGAGACCCAGTACTTC. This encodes CASSVDGQGAETQYF.

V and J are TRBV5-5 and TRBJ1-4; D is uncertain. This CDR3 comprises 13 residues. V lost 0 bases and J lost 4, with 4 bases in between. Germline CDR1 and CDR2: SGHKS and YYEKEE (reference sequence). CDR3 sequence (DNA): TGTGCCAGCAGCTTGGTGCGTAATGAAAAACTGTTTTTT. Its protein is CASSLVRNEKLFF.

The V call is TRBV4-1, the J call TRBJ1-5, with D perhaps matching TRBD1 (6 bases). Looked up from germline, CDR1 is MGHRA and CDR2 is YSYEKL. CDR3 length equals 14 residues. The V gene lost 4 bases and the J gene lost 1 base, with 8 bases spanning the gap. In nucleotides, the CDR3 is TGCGCCAGCAGCCCAGGGGACAGCAATCAGCCCCAGCATTTT. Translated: CASSPGDSNQPQHF.

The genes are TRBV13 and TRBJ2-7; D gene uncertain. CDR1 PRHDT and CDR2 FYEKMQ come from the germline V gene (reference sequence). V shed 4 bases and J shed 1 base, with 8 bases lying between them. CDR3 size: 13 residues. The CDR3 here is CASSSERSYEQYF. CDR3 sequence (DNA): TGTGCCAGCAGCTCGGAGAGGTCCTACGAGCAGTACTTC.

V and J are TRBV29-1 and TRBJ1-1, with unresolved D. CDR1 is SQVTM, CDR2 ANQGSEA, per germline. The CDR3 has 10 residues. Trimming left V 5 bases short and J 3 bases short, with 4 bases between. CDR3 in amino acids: CSVLHTEAFF. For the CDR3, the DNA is TGCAGCGTTCTTCACACTGAAGCTTTCTTT.

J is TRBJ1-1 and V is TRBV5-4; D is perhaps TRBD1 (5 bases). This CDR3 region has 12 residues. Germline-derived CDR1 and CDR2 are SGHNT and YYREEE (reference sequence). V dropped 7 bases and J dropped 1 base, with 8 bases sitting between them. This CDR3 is CASSGQNTEAFF. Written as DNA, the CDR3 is TGTGCCAGCTCCGGACAGAACACTGAAGCTTTCTTT.

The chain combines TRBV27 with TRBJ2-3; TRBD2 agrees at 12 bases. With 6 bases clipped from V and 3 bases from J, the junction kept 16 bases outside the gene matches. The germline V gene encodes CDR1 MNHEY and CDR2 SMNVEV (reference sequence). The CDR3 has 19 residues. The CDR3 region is CASSPGLAGTSGQTDTQYF. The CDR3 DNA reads TGTGCCAGCAGCCCAGGACTAGCGGGAACCAGTGGACAAACAGATACGCAGTATTTT.

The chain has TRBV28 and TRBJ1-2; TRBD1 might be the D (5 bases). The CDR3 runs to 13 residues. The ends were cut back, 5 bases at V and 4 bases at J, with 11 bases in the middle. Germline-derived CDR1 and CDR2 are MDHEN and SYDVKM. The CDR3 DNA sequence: TGTGCCAGCAGTACGCAAGACAGCTATGGCTACACCTTC. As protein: CASSTQDSYGYTF.

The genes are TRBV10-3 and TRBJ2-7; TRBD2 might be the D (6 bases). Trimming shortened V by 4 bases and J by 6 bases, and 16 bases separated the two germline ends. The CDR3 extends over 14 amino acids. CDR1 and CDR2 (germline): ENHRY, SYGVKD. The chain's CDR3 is CAISGRDEFGEQYF. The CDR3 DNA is TGTGCCATCAGTGGGAGGGATGAATTTGGCGAGCAGTACTTC.

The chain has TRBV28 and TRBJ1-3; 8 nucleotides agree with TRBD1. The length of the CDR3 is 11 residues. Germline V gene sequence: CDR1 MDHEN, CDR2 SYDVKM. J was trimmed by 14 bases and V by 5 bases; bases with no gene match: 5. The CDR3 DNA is TGTGCCAGCAGTGGACAGGGAGAAGTATATTTT. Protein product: CASSGQGEVYF.